This T cell receptor beta chain was obtained from a study of OX40 agonist ivuxolimab in advanced cancers. This clone turned up a few times. With 4 bases removed from V and 2 bases from J, the gap between germline ends came to 9 bases. The CDR3 spans 15 residues. Germline V gene lookup returns CDR1 MNHEY and CDR2 SVGAGI. Produced via immunoSEQ multiplex PCR; TCRdb's table is partial and in-frame only. The sample includes roughly 83,000 clones, approximately 84% of them seen just once. Source: CD4+ or CD8+ T cells sorted from blood, taken in a trial of the OX40 agonist ivuxolimab. This clonotype originated in an adult with an advanced solid tumor such as melanoma, head and neck, liver or kidney cancer. The chain is built from TRBV6-5 and TRBJ2-6, with a weak D call TRBD1 (5 bases). The CDR3, as DNA: TGTGCCAGCAGTTCTCAGGGAACTGGGGCCAACGTCCTGACTTTC. This gives the protein CASSSQGTGANVLTF.